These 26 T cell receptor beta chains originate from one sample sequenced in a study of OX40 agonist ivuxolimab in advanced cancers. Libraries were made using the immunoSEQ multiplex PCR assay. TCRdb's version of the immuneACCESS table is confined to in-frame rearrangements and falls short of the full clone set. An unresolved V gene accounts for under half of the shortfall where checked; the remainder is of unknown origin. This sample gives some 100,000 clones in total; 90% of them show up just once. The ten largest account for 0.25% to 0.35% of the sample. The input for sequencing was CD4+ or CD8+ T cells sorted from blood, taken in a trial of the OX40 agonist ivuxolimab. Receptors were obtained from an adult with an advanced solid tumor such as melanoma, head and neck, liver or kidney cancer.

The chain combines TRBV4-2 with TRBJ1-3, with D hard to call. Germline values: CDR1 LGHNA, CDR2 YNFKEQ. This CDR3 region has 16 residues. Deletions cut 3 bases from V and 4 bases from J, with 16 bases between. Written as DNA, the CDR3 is TGTGCCAGCAGCCACTCACGGACGGAAGCCGGAAACACCATATATTTT. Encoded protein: CASSHSRTEAGNTIYF.

The chain's CDR3 is CAIGGRDTASTDTQYF. In nucleotides, the CDR3 is TGTGCCATCGGGGGACGGGACACCGCTAGCACAGATACGCAGTATTTT. V is TRBV10-3 and J is TRBJ2-3; TRBD1 is a possible D gene (6 bases). Germline CDR1 and CDR2: ENHRY and SYGVKD. The V end lost 8 bases, the J end lost 0 bases, and 18 bases lay between the germline ends. The CDR3 extends over 16 amino acids.

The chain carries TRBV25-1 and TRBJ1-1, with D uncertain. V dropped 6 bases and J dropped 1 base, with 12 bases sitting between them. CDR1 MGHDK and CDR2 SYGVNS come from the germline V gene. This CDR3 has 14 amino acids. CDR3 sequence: CASSPRGGNTEAFF. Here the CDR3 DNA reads TGTGCCAGCAGCCCCCGAGGCGGGAACACTGAAGCTTTCTTT. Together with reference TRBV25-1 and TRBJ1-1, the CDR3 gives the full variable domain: EADIYQTPRYLVIGTGKKITLECSQTMGHDKMYWYQQDPGMELHLIHYSYGVNSTEKGDLSSESTVSRIRTEHFPLTLESARPSHTSQYLCASSPRGGNTEAFFGQGTRLTVV.

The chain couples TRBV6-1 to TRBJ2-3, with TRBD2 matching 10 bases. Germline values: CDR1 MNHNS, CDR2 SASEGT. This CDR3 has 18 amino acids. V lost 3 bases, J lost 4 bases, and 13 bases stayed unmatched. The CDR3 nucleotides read TGTGCCAGCAGTGAGGTGCGGTCTAGCGGGAGACCTTCAGATACGCAGTATTTT. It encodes CASSEVRSSGRPSDTQYF.

The CDR3 DNA follows: TGTGCCAGCACCCAACTAGCGGGTATGGCAGATACGCAGTATTTT. Its translation: CASTQLAGMADTQYF. The V and J genes are TRBV7-9 and TRBJ2-3; the match to TRBD2 covers 9 bases. Germline trimming cut 7 bases from V and 4 bases from J; bases unmatched to any gene: 9. The CDR3 is 15 amino acids. Germline CDR1 is SEHNR and CDR2 is FQNEAQ (reference sequence).

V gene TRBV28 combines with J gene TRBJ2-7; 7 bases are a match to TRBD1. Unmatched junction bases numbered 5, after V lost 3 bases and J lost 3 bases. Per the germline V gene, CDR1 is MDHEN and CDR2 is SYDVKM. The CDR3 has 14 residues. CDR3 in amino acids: CASSFPDRDYEQYF. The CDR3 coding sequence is TGTGCCAGCAGTTTCCCTGACAGGGACTACGAGCAGTACTTC.

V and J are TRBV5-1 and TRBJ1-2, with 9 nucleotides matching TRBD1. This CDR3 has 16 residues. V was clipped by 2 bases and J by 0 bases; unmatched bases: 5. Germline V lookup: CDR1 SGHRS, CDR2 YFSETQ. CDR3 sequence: CASSLQGALSNYGYTF. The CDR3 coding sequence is TGCGCCAGCAGCTTACAGGGGGCGCTTTCTAACTATGGCTACACCTTC.

CDR3 nucleotide sequence: TGCGCCAGCAGCCACGGACTAGCGGACTCCTACGAGCAGTACTTC. It codes for CASSHGLADSYEQYF. The rearrangement joins TRBV4-3 to TRBJ2-7, with 10 bases aligning to TRBD2. Germline V gene sequence: CDR1 LGHNA, CDR2 YSLEER. With 3 bases clipped from V and 0 bases from J, the junction kept 2 bases outside the gene matches. This CDR3 has 15 residues.

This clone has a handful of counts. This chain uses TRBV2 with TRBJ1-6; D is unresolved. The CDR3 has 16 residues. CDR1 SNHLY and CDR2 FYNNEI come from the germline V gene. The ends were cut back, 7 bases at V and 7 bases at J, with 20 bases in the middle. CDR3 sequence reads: CASTQDALGGNSPLHF. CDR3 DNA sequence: TGTGCCAGCACCCAAGACGCTTTAGGCGGGAATTCACCCCTCCACTTT.

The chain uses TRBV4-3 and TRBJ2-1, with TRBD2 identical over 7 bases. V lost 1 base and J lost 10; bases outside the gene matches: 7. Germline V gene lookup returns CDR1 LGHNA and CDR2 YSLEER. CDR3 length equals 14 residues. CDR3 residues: CASSQGGLPVEQFF. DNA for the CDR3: TGCGCCAGCAGCCAAGGGGGACTACCAGTCGAGCAGTTCTTC.

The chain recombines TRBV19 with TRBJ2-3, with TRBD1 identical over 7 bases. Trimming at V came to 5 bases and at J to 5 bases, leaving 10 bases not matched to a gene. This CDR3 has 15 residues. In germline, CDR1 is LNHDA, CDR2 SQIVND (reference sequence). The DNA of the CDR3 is TGTGCCAGTAGTCCCACAGGGGCCCGGTTAGATACGCAGTATTTT. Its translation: CASSPTGARLDTQYF.

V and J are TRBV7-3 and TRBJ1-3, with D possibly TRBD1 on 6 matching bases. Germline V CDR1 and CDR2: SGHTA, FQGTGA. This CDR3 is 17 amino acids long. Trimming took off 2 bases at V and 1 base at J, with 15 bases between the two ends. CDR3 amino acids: CASSLGGGAGSGNTIYF. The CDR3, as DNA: TGTGCCAGCAGCTTAGGGGGCGGGGCAGGGTCTGGAAACACCATATATTTT. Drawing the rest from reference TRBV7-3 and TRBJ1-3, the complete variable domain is GAGVSQTPSNKVTEKGKYVELRCDPISGHTALYWYRQSLGQGPEFLIYFQGTGAADDSGLPNDRFFAVRPEGSVSTLKIQRTERGDSAVYLCASSLGGGAGSGNTIYFGEGSWLTVV.

Here the CDR3 DNA reads TGTGCCTGGAATAAGGGGACCTCAAATGAAAAACTGTTTTTT. Its protein is CAWNKGTSNEKLFF. V is TRBV30 and J is TRBJ1-4; D may be TRBD1 (5 bases). V gave up 4 bases and J gave up 5 bases, with 14 bases separating them. The CDR3 consists of 14 residues. The germline V gene encodes CDR1 GTSNPN and CDR2 SVGIG (reference sequence).

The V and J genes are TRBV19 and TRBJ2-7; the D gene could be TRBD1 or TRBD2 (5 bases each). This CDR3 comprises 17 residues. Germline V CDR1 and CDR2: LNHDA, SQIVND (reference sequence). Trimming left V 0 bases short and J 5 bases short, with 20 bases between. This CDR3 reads CASSIDHGASSLNEQYF. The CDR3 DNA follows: TGTGCCAGTAGTATAGATCACGGGGCTAGCTCCCTCAACGAGCAGTACTTC. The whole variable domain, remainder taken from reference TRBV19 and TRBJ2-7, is DGGITQSPKYLFRKEGQNVTLSCEQNLNHDAMYWYRQDPGQGLRLIYYSQIVNDFQKGDIAEGYSVSREKKESFPLTVTSAQKNPTAFYLCASSIDHGASSLNEQYFGPGTRLTVT.

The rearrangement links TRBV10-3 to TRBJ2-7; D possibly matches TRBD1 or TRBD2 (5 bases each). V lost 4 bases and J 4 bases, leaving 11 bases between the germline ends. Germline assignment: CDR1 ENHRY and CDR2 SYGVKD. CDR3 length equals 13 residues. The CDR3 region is CAISGGEGYEQYF. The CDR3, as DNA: TGTGCCATCAGTGGAGGGGAAGGGTACGAGCAGTACTTC.

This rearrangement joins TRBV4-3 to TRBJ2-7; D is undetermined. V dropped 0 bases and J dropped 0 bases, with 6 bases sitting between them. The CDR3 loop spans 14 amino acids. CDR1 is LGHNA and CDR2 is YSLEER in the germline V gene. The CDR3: CASSQDKSSYEQYF. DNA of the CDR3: TGCGCCAGCAGCCAAGATAAGAGCTCCTACGAGCAGTACTTC.

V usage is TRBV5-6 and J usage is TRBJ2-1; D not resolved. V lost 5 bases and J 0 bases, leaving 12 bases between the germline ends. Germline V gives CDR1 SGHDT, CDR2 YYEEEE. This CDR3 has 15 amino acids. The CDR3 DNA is TGTGCCAGCAGGATGCGCGGCAGCTCCTACAATGAGCAGTTCTTC. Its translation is CASRMRGSSYNEQFF.

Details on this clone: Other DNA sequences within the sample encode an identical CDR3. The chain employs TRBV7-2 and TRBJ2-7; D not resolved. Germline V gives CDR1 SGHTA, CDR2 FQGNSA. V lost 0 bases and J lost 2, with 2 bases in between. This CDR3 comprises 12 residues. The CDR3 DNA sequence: TGTGCCAGCAGCTTAGCCGCCTACGAGCAGTACTTC. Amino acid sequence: CASSLAAYEQYF.

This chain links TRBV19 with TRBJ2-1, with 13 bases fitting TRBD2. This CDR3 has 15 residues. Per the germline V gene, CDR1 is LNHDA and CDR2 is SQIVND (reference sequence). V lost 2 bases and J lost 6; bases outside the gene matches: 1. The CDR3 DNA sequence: TGTGCCAGTAGTATAAGACTAGCGGGAGGCAATGAGCAGTTCTTC. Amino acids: CASSIRLAGGNEQFF.

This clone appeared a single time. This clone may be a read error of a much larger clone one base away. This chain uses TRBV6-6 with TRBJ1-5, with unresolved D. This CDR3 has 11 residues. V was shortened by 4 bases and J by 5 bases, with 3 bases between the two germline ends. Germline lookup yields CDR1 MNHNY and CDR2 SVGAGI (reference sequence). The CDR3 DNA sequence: TGTGCCAGCAGTTCCGATCAGCCCCAGCATTTT. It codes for CASSSDQPQHF.

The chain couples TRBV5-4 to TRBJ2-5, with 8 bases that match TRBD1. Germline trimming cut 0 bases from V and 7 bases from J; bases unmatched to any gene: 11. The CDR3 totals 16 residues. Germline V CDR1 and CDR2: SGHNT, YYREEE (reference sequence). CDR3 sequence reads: CASSLEGGQGGVTQYF. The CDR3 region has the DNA TGTGCCAGCAGCTTGGAGGGCGGACAGGGTGGCGTGACCCAGTACTTC.

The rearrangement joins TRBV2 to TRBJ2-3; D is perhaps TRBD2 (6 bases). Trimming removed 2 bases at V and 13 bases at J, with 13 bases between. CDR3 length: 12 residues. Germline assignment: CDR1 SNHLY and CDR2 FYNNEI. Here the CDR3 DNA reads TGTGCCAGCAGTGAAAGGGACTCCTTCAAGTATTTT. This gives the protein CASSERDSFKYF.

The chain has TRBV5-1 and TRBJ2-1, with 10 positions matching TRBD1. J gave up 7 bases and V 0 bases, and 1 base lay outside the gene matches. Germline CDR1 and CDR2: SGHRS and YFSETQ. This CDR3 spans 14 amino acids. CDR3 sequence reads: CASSLGQGANEQFF. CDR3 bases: TGCGCCAGCAGCTTGGGACAGGGGGCAAATGAGCAGTTCTTC.

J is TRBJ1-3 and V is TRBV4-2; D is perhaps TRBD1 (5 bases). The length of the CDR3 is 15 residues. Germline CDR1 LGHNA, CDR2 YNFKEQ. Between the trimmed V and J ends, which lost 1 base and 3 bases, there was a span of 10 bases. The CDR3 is CASSQAGGGGNTIYF. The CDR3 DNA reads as TGTGCCAGCAGCCAAGCCGGGGGGGGTGGAAACACCATATATTTT.

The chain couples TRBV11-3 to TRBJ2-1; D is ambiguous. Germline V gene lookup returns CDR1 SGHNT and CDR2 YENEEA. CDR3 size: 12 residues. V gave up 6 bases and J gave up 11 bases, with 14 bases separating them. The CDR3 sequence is CASRREAGQQFF. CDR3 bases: TGTGCCAGCAGAAGAGAGGCTGGACAGCAGTTCTTC. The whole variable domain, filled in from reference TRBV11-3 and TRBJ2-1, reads EAGVVQSPRYKIIEKKQPVAFWCNPISGHNTLYWYLQNLGQGPELLIRYENEEAVDDSQLPKDRFSAERLKGVDSTLKIQPAELGDSAVYLCASRREAGQQFFGPGTRLTVL.

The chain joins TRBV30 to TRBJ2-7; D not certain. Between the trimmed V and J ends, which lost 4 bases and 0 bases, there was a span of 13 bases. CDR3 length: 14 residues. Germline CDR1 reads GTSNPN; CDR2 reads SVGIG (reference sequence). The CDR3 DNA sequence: TGTGCCTGGAAAATCACAGCTAGCTCCTACGAGCAGTACTTC. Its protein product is CAWKITASSYEQYF. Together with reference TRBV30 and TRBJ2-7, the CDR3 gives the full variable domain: SQTIHQWPATLVQPVGSPLSLECTVEGTSNPNLYWYRQAAGRGLQLLFYSVGIGQISSEVPQNLSASRPQDRQFILSSKKLLLSDSGFYLCAWKITASSYEQYFGPGTRLTVT.